This record covers a single TCR beta chain. The data were obtained in a study of shared clonotypes between healthy human individuals. As for the study in general: Each donor had three CD4 naive, three CD4 memory, two CD8 naive and one CD8 memory plate.

TCRdb keeps only in-frame clones here, not all; method: immunoSEQ multiplex PCR. The sample yields fewer than 2.5 million clones, approximately 93% seen once. With 5 bases removed from V and 7 bases from J, the gap between germline ends came to 12 bases. The CDR3 spans 13 residues. In germline, CDR1 is SGHTA, CDR2 FQGNSA. The clonotype was recovered from a man aged 18 to 30 in good health. Some clones in this sample may be carry-over from other donors' samples. The specimen sequenced was naive CD4+ T cells from PBMCs. The subset is: CD45RA+ positively selected. The rearrangement links TRBV7-2 to TRBJ1-3; D is undetermined. This chain's CDR3 is CASSTSPRNTIYF. The CDR3 DNA is TGTGCCAGCAGCACCTCACCTCGGAACACCATATATTTT.